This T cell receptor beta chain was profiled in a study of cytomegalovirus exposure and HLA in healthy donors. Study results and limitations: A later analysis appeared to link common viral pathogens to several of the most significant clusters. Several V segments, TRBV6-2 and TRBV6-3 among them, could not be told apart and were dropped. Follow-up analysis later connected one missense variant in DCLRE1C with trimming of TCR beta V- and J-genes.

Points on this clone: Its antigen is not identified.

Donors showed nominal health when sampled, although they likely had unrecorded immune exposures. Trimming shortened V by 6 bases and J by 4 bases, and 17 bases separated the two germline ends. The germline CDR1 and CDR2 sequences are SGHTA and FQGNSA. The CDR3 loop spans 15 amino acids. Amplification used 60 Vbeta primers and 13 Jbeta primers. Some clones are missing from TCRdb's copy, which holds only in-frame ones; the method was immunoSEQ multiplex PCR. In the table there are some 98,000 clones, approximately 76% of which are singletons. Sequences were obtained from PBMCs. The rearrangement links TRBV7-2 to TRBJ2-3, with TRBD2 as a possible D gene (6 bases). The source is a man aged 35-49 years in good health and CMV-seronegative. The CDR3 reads CASRRAAGRPDTQYF. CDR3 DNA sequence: TGTGCCAGCAGGAGGGCAGCGGGTAGGCCAGATACGCAGTATTTT.